This entry lists 10 T cell receptor beta chains sequenced from one sample in a study of T cell repertoires in cytomegalovirus infection. Their antigens are not known. TCRdb independently ran MiXCR on the reads; one entry per CDR3 protein. The data show about 83,000 distinct CDR3 sequences, around 28% seen once. The source material was CD8+ T cells from cultured PBMCs, sampled from culture after CMV antigen stimulation. Receptor source: a human donor in good health (CMV status not recorded). Some clones in this sample may be carry-over from other donors' samples.

This clonotype was detected many times. This chain links TRBV27 with TRBJ2-3; either TRBD1 or TRBD2 may supply D (6 bases each). There are 16 residues in the CDR3. Trimming removed 0 bases from V and 2 bases from J, with 12 bases in between. CDR1 is MNHEY, CDR2 SMNVEV, per germline (reference sequence). The CDR3 loop is CASSLSRDITTDTQYF. CDR3 bases: TGTGCCAGCAGTTTATCGCGGGACATTACCACAGATACGCAGTATTTT.

This clonotype was recorded a few times. The J gene is TRBJ2-3, the V gene TRBV7-7; 13 positions agree with TRBD2. The CDR3 has 19 amino acids. V lost 2 bases and J lost 1; bases outside the gene matches: 9. In germline, CDR1 is SSHAT, CDR2 FNYEAQ (reference sequence). The CDR3 sequence: CASSLRTSGGTRGTDTQYF. DNA of the CDR3: TGTGCCAGCAGCTTACGGACTAGCGGGGGCACCCGGGGCACAGATACGCAGTATTTT.

The chain carries TRBV6-5 and TRBJ2-6, with TRBD2 identical over 12 bases. V shed 8 bases and J 0 bases; nucleotides not matched to a gene: 8. Germline-derived CDR1 and CDR2 are MNHEY and SVGAGI. The CDR3 totals 18 residues. The CDR3 here is CASLTSGGSFSGANVLTF. The DNA of the CDR3 is TGTGCCAGCTTGACTAGCGGGGGATCATTCTCTGGGGCCAACGTCCTGACTTTC.

The rearrangement uses TRBV4-2 and TRBJ2-7; the D gene is possibly TRBD1 (6 bases). V gave up 3 bases and J gave up 1 base, with 7 bases separating them. Per the germline V gene, CDR1 is LGHNA and CDR2 is YNFKEQ. The CDR3 contains 13 residues. CDR3 DNA: TGTGCCAGCAGCCACGGACAGTCCTACGAGCAGTACTTC. This translates into CASSHGQSYEQYF.

The chain recombines TRBV19 with TRBJ2-1; 12 bases map to TRBD2. Per the germline V gene, CDR1 is LNHDA and CDR2 is SQIVND (reference sequence). The CDR3 consists of 16 residues. Trimming took 4 bases from V and 3 from J; bases not matched to a gene: 4. The CDR3 DNA reads TGTGCCAGTAGTAGACTAGCGGGGGATATCTACAATGAGCAGTTCTTC. It specifies CASSRLAGDIYNEQFF.

The chain joins TRBV12-3 or TRBV12-4 to TRBJ2-5, with D tentatively TRBD1 (6 bases). The CDR3 runs to 13 residues. V dropped 6 bases and J dropped 5 bases, with 13 bases sitting between them. Here the CDR3 reads CASSGTSLETQYF. CDR3 coding DNA: TGTGCCAGCAGCGGGACATCTCTCGAGACCCAGTACTTC.

This clonotype was observed a few times. The chain has TRBV27 and TRBJ1-2; 8 bases line up with TRBD1. The V gene end was trimmed by 6 bases and the J gene end by 2 bases; junction bases not matched to a gene: 14. This CDR3 comprises 17 residues. The germline CDR1 and CDR2 sequences are MNHEY and SMNVEV (reference sequence). The DNA for the CDR3 is TGTGCCAGCAGAGTTATTTGGGACAGGACAGCAAACTATGGCTACACCTTC. Translated: CASRVIWDRTANYGYTF.

The chain recombines TRBV20-1 with TRBJ1-2; D is ambiguous. Germline CDR1 and CDR2: DFQATT and SNEGSKA (reference sequence). This CDR3 spans 12 amino acids. V was trimmed by 0 bases and J by 4 bases, leaving 6 bases between them. This chain's CDR3 is CSARETFYGYTF. In DNA, the CDR3 is TGCAGTGCTAGAGAGACTTTCTATGGCTACACCTTC.

This clonotype was seen a few times. This CDR3 is CASSYSLDSYGYTF. The DNA for the CDR3 is TGTGCCAGCAGTTACAGCTTGGACAGCTATGGCTACACCTTC. The chain carries TRBV6-5 and TRBJ1-2, with D perhaps TRBD1 (6 bases). The CDR3 runs 14 residues. Germline loops: CDR1 MNHEY, CDR2 SVGAGI. Trimming stripped 2 bases from V and 4 bases from J, with 11 bases between.

This clonotype was seen only a few times. This chain's CDR3 is CASSSEGGNTIYF. CDR3 coding DNA: TGTGCCAGCAGCTCAGAGGGAGGAAACACCATATATTTT. This chain links TRBV12-3 or TRBV12-4 with TRBJ1-3; D is unclear. Trimming stripped 6 bases from V and 4 bases from J, with 10 bases between. CDR3 length: 13 residues.